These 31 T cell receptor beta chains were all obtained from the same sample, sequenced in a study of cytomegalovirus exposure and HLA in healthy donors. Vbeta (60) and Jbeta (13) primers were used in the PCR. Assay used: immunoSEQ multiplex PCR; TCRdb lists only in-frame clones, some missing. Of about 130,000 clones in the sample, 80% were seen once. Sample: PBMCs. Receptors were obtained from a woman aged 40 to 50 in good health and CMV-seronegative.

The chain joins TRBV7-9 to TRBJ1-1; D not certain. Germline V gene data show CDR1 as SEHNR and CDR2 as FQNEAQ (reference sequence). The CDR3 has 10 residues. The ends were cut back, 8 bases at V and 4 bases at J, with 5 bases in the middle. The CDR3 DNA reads TGTGCCAGCGTCGGCACTGAAGCTTTCTTT. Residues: CASVGTEAFF.

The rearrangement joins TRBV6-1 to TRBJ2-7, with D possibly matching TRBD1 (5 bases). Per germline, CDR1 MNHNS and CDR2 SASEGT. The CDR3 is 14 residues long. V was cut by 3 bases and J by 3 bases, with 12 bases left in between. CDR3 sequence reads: CASSELQGDYEQYF. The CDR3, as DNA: TGTGCCAGCAGTGAGCTTCAGGGTGACTACGAGCAGTACTTC.

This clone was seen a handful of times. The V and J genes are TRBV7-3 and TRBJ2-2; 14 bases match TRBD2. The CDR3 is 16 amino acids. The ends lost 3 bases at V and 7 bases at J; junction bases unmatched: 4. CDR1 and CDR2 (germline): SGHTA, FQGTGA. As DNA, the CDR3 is TGTGCCAGCAGCTTGGGACTAGCGGGAGCCGGCGGGGAGCTGTTTTTT. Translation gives CASSLGLAGAGGELFF.

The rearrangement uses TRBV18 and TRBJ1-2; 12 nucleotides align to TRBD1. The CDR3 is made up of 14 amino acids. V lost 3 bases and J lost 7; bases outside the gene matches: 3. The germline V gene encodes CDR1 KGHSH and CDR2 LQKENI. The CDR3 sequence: CASSPGQGALGYTF. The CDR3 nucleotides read TGTGCCAGCTCACCGGGACAGGGGGCCCTTGGCTACACCTTC. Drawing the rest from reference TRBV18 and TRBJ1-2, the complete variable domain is NAGVMQNPRHLVRRRGQEARLRCSPMKGHSHVYWYRQLPEEGLKFMVYLQKENIIDESGMPKERFSAEFPKEGPSILRIQQVVRGDSAAYFCASSPGQGALGYTFGSGTRLTVV.

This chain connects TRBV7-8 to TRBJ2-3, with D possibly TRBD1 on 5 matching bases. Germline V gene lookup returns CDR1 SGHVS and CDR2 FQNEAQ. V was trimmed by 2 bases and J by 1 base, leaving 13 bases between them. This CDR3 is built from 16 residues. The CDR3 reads CASSLHDTRGTDTQYF. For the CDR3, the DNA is TGTGCCAGCAGCTTACACGACACCAGGGGCACAGATACGCAGTATTTT.

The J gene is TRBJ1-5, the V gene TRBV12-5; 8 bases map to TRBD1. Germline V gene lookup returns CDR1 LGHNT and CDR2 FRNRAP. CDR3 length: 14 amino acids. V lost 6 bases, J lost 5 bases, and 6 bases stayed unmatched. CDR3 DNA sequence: TGTGCTAGTGGAGGGACAGGACAATATCAGCCCCAGCATTTT. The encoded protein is CASGGTGQYQPQHF.

The CDR3 here is CASSRPGGGETQYF. In DNA form, the CDR3 reads TGCGCCAGCAGCCGCCCCGGGGGTGGAGAGACCCAGTACTTC. The chain couples TRBV4-1 to TRBJ2-5; D perhaps matches TRBD2 (6 bases). Per germline, CDR1 MGHRA and CDR2 YSYEKL. The CDR3 sequence is 14 residues long. V lost 4 bases, J lost 4 bases, and 13 bases lay in between.

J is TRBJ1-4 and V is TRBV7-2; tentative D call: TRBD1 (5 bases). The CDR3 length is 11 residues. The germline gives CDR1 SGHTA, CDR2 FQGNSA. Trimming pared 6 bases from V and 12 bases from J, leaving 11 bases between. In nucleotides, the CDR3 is TGTGCCAGCAGACTTGGGGGGGAACTGTTTTTT. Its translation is CASRLGGELFF.

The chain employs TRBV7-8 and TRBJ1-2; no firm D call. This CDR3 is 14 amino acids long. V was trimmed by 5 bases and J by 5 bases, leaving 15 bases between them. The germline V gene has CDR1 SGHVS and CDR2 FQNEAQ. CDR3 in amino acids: CASSDTRGPYGYTF. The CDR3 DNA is TGTGCCAGCAGCGATACCCGAGGGCCGTATGGCTACACCTTC.

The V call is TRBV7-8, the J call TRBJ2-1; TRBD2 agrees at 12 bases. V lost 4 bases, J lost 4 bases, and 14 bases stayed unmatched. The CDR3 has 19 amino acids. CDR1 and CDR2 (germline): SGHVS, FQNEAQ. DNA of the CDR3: TGTGCCAGCAGCTCGGGCTCGACTAGCGGGAGTTCAAGATACAATGAGCAGTTCTTC. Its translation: CASSSGSTSGSSRYNEQFF.

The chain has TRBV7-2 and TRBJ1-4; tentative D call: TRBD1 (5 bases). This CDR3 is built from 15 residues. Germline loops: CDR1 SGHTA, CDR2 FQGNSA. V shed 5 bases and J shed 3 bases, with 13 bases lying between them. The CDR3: CASSTRTSANEKLFF. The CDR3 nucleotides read TGTGCCAGCAGCACCCGGACATCAGCTAATGAAAAACTGTTTTTT. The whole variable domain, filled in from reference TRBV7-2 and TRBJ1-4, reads GAGVSQSPSNKVTEKGKDVELRCDPISGHTALYWYRQSLGQGLEFLIYFQGNSAPDKSGLPSDRFSAERTGGSVSTLTIQRTQQEDSAVYLCASSTRTSANEKLFFGSGTQLSVL.

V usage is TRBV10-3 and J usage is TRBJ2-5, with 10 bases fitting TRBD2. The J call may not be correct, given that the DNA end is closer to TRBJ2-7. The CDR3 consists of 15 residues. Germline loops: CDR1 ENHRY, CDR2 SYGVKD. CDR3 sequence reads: CAISETSSGGYEQYF. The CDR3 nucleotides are TGTGCCATCAGTGAGACGTCTAGCGGGGGCTACGAGCAGTACTTC.

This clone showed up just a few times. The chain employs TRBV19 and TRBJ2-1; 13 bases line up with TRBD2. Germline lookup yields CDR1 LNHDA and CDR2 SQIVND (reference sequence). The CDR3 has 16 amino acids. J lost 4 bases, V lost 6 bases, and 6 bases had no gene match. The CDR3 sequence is CASRPGTSGIYNEQFF. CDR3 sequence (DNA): TGTGCCAGTAGGCCCGGGACTAGCGGGATATACAATGAGCAGTTCTTC.

In DNA, the CDR3 is TGTGCCAGTAGTACCCGGGGTAGCGGGAGCACAGATACGCAGTATTTT. This encodes CASSTRGSGSTDTQYF. This chain joins TRBV19 and TRBJ2-3; 7 bases are shared with TRBD2. Per germline, CDR1 LNHDA and CDR2 SQIVND (reference sequence). Germline trimming cut 4 bases from V and 0 bases from J; bases unmatched to any gene: 7. There are 16 residues in the CDR3. The whole variable domain, remainder taken from reference TRBV19 and TRBJ2-3, is DGGITQSPKYLFRKEGQNVTLSCEQNLNHDAMYWYRQDPGQGLRLIYYSQIVNDFQKGDIAEGYSVSREKKESFPLTVTSAQKNPTAFYLCASSTRGSGSTDTQYFGPGTRLTVL.

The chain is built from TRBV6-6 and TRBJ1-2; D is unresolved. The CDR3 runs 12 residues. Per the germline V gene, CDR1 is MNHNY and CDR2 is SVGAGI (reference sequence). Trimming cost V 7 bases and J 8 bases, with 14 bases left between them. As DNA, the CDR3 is TGTGCCAGCACCCCCAACCCGGGGGGCTACACCTTC. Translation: CASTPNPGGYTF.

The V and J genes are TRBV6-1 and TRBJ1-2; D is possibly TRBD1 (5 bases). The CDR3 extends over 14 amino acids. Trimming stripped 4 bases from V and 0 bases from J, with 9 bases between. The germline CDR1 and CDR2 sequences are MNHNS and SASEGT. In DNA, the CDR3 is TGTGCCAGCAGTGTGACAGCCTCTAACTATGGCTACACCTTC. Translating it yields CASSVTASNYGYTF.

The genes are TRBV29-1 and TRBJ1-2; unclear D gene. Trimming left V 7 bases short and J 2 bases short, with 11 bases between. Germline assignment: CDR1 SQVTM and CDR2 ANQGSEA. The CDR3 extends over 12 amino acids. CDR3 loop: CSAGASNYGYTF. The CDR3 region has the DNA TGCAGCGCGGGAGCCTCCAACTATGGCTACACCTTC.

Here the CDR3 reads CASSVDPSATTDTQYF. CDR3 coding DNA: TGTGCCAGCAGCGTAGATCCTAGCGCAACCACAGATACGCAGTATTTT. V is TRBV9 and J is TRBJ2-3; possibly TRBD2 for D (6 bases). Trimming stripped 0 bases from V and 2 bases from J, with 13 bases between. Germline loops: CDR1 SGDLS, CDR2 YYNGEE. The CDR3 extends over 16 amino acids.

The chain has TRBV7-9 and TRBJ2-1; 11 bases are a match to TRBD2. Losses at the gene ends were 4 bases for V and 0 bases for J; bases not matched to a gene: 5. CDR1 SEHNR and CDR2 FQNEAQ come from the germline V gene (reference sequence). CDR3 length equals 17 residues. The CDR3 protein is CASSSALAGGSYNEQFF. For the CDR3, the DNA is TGTGCCAGCAGCTCCGCTCTAGCGGGAGGCTCCTACAATGAGCAGTTCTTC.

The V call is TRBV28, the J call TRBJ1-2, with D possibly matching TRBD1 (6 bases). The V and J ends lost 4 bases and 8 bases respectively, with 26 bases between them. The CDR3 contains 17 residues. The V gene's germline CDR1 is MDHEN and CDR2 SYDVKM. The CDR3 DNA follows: TGTGCCAGCAGTTACGTTGAAGTAGTCAGGGGCCGCAGAGGCTACACCTTC. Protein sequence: CASSYVEVVRGRRGYTF.

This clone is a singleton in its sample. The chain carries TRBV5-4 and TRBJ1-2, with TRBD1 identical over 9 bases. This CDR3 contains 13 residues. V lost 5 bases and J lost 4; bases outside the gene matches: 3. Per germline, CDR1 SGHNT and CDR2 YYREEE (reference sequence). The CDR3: CASSWTGAYGYTF. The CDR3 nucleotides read TGTGCCAGCAGTTGGACAGGGGCCTATGGCTACACCTTC.

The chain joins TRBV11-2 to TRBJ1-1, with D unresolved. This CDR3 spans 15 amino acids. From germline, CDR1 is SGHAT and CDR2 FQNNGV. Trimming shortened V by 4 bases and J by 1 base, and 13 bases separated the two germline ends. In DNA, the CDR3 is TGTGCCAGCAGCTCCAAACATTGGAGGAACACTGAAGCTTTCTTT. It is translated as CASSSKHWRNTEAFF.

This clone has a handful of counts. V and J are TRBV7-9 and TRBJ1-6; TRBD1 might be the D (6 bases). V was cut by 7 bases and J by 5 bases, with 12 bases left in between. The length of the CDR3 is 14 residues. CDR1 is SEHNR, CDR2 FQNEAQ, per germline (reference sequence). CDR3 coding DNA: TGTGCCAGCACTTTGGACAGCCATAATTCACCCCTCCACTTT. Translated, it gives CASTLDSHNSPLHF.

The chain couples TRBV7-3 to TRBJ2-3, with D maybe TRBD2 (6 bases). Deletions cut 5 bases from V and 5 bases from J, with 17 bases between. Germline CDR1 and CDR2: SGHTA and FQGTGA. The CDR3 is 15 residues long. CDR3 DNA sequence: TGTGCCAGCAGCCCTCGACTAGAAAGGGGAGATACGCAGTATTTT. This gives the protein CASSPRLERGDTQYF.

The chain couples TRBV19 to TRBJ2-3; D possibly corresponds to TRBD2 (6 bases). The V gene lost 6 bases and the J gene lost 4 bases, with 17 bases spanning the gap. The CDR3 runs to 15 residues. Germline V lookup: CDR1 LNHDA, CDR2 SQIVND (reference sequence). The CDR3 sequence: CASRDLATRPDTQYF. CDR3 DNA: TGTGCCAGTAGAGACCTCGCGACTAGGCCAGATACGCAGTATTTT.

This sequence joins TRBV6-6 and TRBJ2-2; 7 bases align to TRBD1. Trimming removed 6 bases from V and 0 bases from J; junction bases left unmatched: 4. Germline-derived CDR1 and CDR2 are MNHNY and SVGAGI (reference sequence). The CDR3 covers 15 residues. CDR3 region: CASSLTGTNTGELFF. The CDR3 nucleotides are TGTGCCAGCAGCCTGACAGGGACGAACACCGGGGAGCTGTTTTTT.

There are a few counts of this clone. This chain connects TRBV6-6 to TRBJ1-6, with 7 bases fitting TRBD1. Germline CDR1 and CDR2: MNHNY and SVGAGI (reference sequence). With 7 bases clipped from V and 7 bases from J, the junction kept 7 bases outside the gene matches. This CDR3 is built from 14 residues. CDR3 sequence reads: CASTMDRRNSPLHF. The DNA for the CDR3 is TGTGCCAGCACCATGGACAGGAGGAATTCACCCCTCCACTTT.

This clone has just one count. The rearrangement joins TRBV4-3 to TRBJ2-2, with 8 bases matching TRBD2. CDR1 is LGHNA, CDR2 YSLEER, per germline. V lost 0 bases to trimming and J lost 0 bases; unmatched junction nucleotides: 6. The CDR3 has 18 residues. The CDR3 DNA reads TGCGCCAGCAGCCAAGATTTAGGAGCGGGAGCGAACACCGGGGAGCTGTTTTTT. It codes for CASSQDLGAGANTGELFF.

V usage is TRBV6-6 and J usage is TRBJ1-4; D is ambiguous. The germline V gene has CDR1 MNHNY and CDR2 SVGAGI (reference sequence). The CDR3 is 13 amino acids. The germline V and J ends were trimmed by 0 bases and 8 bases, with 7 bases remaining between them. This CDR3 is CASSYSMQEKLFF. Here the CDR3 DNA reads TGTGCCAGCAGTTACTCTATGCAGGAAAAACTGTTTTTT.

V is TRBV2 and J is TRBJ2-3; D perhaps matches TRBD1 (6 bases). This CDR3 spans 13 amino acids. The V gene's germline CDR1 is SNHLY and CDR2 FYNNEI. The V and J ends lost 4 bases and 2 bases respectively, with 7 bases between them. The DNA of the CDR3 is TGTGCCAGCAGTGGGGACACCACAGATACGCAGTATTTT. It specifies CASSGDTTDTQYF.

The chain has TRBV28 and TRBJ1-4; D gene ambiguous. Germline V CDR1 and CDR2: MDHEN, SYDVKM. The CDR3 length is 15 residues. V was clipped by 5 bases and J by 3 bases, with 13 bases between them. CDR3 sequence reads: CASSPPGNANEKLFF. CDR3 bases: TGTGCCAGCAGTCCCCCCGGGAATGCTAATGAAAAACTGTTTTTT.